This TCR beta chain originates from a study of blood T cell repertoires in COVID-19. Study in general: Material from acute and convalescent COVID-19 was sourced from the United States, Italy and Spain.

Under the authors' procedure: The assay estimated nucleated cells by amplifying reference gene primers. TCRdb keeps only in-frame clones here, not all; method: immunoSEQ multiplex PCR. V and J calls and clone size are given by that table; D and trimming were obtained from the DNA. Here the sample spans some 50,000 clones, 80% to 90% being singletons. Germline V lookup: CDR1 SGHNT, CDR2 YYREEE (reference sequence). The CDR3 covers 15 residues. The V segment lost 0 bases and the J segment 6 bases; nucleotides outside the gene matches: 2. Sequenced: peripheral blood. The chain couples TRBV5-4 to TRBJ1-4, with 10 nucleotides matching TRBD1. The receptor was isolated from a man between 50 and 59 years old with acute or convalescent COVID-19. CDR3 DNA: TGTGCCAGCAGCTTGGGACAGGGGGCAGATGAAAAACTGTTTTTT. This sequence encodes CASSLGQGADEKLFF.